This T cell receptor (beta chain) derives from a study of CD8 T cells in ankylosing spondylitis. This CDR3 is 18 amino acids long. The V segment lost 4 bases and the J segment 1 base; nucleotides outside the gene matches: 12. Germline V gene sequence: CDR1 SGHRS, CDR2 YFSETQ. General study points: The study identified a TCR beta motif of several highly homologous variants that appeared characteristic of ankylosing spondylitis blood. Earlier authors reported some of these motif variants in reactive arthritis synovial fluid and blood. Reportedly, disease-linked clones are significantly enriched in ankylosing spondylitis patients' matched synovial fluid.

Quantitative 5'-RACE with molecular barcodes produced the TCR beta libraries. TCRdb re-derived calls from the 5' RACE reads in MiXCR, one entry per CDR3 protein. The sample carries roughly 120,000 distinct CDR3 sequences, approximately 15% recorded once. This clonotype occurred many times. Antigen specificity is unknown. Sequencing was performed on blood, either unsorted or a sorted T cell fraction (not recorded which). The J gene is TRBJ2-3, the V gene TRBV5-1; 10 bases fit TRBD2. The receptor comes from a female donor with ankylosing spondylitis or in good health (not recorded which). The CDR3 protein is CASSNPALAGAGTDTQYF. The CDR3 DNA sequence: TGCGCCAGCAGCAATCCCGCTCTAGCGGGAGCCGGCACAGATACGCAGTATTTT.